This passage covers 11 T cell receptor beta chains from one sample sequenced in a study of shared clonotypes between healthy human individuals. Measured with immunoSEQ multiplex PCR; TCRdb has only the in-frame clones, and not every one. The sample shows a few million clones, approximately 90% of them seen only once. Sequenced material: naive CD4+ T cells from PBMCs. The subset is: CD45RA+ positively selected. The receptors derive from a young man in good health. Some clones in this sample may be carry-over from other donors' samples.

V usage is TRBV4-2 and J usage is TRBJ1-6; unclear D gene. The CDR3 consists of 16 residues. Germline CDR1 reads LGHNA; CDR2 reads YNFKEQ. Deletions cut 0 bases from V and 0 bases from J, with 6 bases between. CDR3 in DNA: TGTGCCAGCAGCCAAGATGGAGGCTCCTATAATTCACCCCTCCACTTT. Translation gives CASSQDGGSYNSPLHF.

The chain employs TRBV7-9 and TRBJ2-7, with D possibly matching TRBD2 (7 bases). CDR1 SEHNR and CDR2 FQNEAQ come from the germline V gene (reference sequence). The V end lost 1 base, the J end lost 2 bases, and 12 bases lay between the germline ends. The CDR3 contains 15 residues. The DNA for the CDR3 is TGTGCCAGCAGCTTAGGGGGGGGCCGGACCTACGAGCAGTACTTC. Translation gives CASSLGGGRTYEQYF.

This clone was counted a single time. The chain recombines TRBV28 with TRBJ2-7, with D perhaps being TRBD1 or TRBD2 (6 bases each). Per the germline V gene, CDR1 is MDHEN and CDR2 is SYDVKM. The CDR3 is 14 residues long. Trimming removed 2 bases at V and 7 bases at J, with 15 bases between. The CDR3 DNA is TGTGCCAGCAGTTTAATGAACGGGGGCGGGGAGCAGTACTTC. Its protein product is CASSLMNGGGEQYF. The full variable domain, rest sourced from reference TRBV28 and TRBJ2-7, is DVKVTQSSRYLVKRTGEKVFLECVQDMDHENMFWYRQDPGLGLRLIYFSYDVKMKEKGDIPEGYSVSREKKERFSLILESASTNQTSMYLCASSLMNGGGEQYFGPGTRLTVT.

V gene TRBV5-1 combines with J gene TRBJ1-2, with 9 positions matching TRBD1. J lost 3 bases, V lost 4 bases, and 4 bases had no gene match. CDR1 and CDR2 (germline): SGHRS, YFSETQ. This CDR3 has 14 amino acids. CDR3 sequence (DNA): TGCGCCAGCAGCAGGGGACAGGGCTACTATGGCTACACCTTC. Protein product: CASSRGQGYYGYTF.

The J gene is TRBJ1-1, the V gene TRBV4-2; D gene ambiguous. V gave up 0 bases and J gave up 1 base, with 12 bases separating them. The CDR3 length is 16 residues. Germline V CDR1 and CDR2: LGHNA, YNFKEQ. The CDR3 reads CASSQEAGRRNTEAFF. The CDR3 DNA reads as TGTGCCAGCAGCCAAGAGGCGGGTCGGAGGAACACTGAAGCTTTCTTT.

The V gene is TRBV4-2, the J gene TRBJ1-2; 7 positions match TRBD1. The CDR3 runs 13 residues. Germline V gene sequence: CDR1 LGHNA, CDR2 YNFKEQ. The J segment lost 8 bases and the V segment lost 5 bases, leaving 8 bases of the junction unmatched. The CDR3 DNA is TGTGCCAGCAGCGAAACAGGGGTGGGCGGCTACACCTTC. The encoded protein is CASSETGVGGYTF.

The chain uses TRBV28 and TRBJ2-3; 8 nucleotides align to TRBD2. Germline CDR1 reads MDHEN; CDR2 reads SYDVKM. V shed 2 bases, J shed 5 bases, and the junction held 12 bases outside the gene matches. The CDR3 is 17 amino acids. In nucleotides, the CDR3 is TGTGCCAGCAGTTTACAGGTGCTAGCGGGCTTCGGAGATACGCAGTATTTT. Protein product: CASSLQVLAGFGDTQYF.

A single count supports this clone. The CDR3: CASSSGQGTLNQPQHF. CDR3 bases: TGTGCCAGCAGCTCCGGACAGGGGACACTCAATCAGCCCCAGCATTTT. The chain combines TRBV7-8 with TRBJ1-5; 9 nucleotides match TRBD1. This CDR3 contains 16 residues. Losses at the gene ends were 4 bases for V and 3 bases for J; bases not matched to a gene: 7. CDR1 and CDR2 from the germline V gene are SGHVS and FQNEAQ.

CDR3 residues: CSVEPLTGNEQFF. The CDR3 bases are TGCAGCGTTGAACCCCTGACAGGGAATGAGCAGTTCTTC. The chain joins TRBV29-1 to TRBJ2-1, with 7 bases aligning to TRBD1. V lost 2 bases and J lost 7; bases outside the gene matches: 5. The CDR3 sequence is 13 residues long. Germline assignment: CDR1 SQVTM and CDR2 ANQGSEA.

The chain recombines TRBV4-1 with TRBJ2-5; the D call may be TRBD1 or TRBD2 (5 bases each). V gave up 4 bases and J gave up 3 bases, with 18 bases separating them. This CDR3 spans 16 amino acids. Germline lookup yields CDR1 MGHRA and CDR2 YSYEKL. This CDR3 reads CASSPRLGDQKETQYF. CDR3 coding DNA: TGCGCCAGCAGCCCACGATTAGGGGACCAAAAAGAGACCCAGTACTTC.

The chain has TRBV29-1 and TRBJ2-1, with a weak D call TRBD2 (6 bases). V was pared by 4 bases and J by 9 bases, with 16 bases between. The CDR3 contains 13 residues. Germline CDR1 reads SQVTM; CDR2 reads ANQGSEA. CDR3 nucleotides: TGCAGCGTTGCAGGGCTGAGGGACTTTGAGCAGTTCTTC. It codes for CSVAGLRDFEQFF.